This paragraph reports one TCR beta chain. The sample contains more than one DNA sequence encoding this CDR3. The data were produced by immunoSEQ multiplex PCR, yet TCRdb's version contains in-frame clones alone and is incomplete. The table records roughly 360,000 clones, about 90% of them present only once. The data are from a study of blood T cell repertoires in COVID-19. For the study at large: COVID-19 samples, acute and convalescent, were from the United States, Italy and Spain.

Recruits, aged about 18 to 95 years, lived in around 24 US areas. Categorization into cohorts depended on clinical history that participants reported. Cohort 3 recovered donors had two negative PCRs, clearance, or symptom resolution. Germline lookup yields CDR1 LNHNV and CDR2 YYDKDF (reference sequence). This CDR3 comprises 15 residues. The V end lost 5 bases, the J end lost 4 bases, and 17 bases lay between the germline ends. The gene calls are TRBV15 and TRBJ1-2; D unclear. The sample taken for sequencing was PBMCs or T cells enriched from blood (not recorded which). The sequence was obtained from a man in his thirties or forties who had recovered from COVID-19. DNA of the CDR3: TGTGCCACCAGCCCTTCGGGTAACTCCCTCTATGGCTACACCTTC. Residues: CATSPSGNSLYGYTF.